This T cell receptor beta chain was captured in a study of shared clonotypes between healthy human individuals. Study background: CD4 naive cells filled three plates per donor, CD4 memory three, CD8 naive two and CD8 memory one. Study-level results: The study found approximately 5% of naive CD4 clonotypes shared across a few donors. Incomplete sequencing of sorted subsets was indicated by rarefaction despite large depth.

This clone was seen just once. Its specificity is not known. Assay: immunoSEQ multiplex PCR; the TCRdb copy retains only in-frame clones and omits some. The sample contains about 2.4 million clones, 90% to 95% of which appear only once. The donors were all Caucasian adults (living in Nashville, Tennessee). Trimming cost V 6 bases and J 2 bases, with 17 bases left between them. CDR3 length: 15 amino acids. The germline V gene has CDR1 LNHDA and CDR2 SQIVND (reference sequence). The origin of this receptor is a man younger than 35 in good health. Some clones in this sample may be carry-over from other donors' samples. The sequenced material came from naive CD4+ T cells from PBMCs. Subset here: CD45RA+ positively selected. The V and J genes are TRBV19 and TRBJ2-7, with a weak D call TRBD2 (6 bases). CDR3 bases: TGTGCCAGTAGGATGCGGGGCGAGTGGACCTACGAGCAGTACTTC. It specifies CASRMRGEWTYEQYF.